The 24 T cell receptor beta chains listed next were all sequenced from one sample in a study of blood T cell repertoires in COVID-19. Measured with immunoSEQ multiplex PCR; TCRdb has only the in-frame clones, and not every one. The sample includes about 250,000 clones, about 79% of them seen just once. Sequencing used peripheral blood. These receptors came from an elderly man with acute or convalescent COVID-19.

Comments on this clone: This CDR3 is also generated by other DNA sequences in the sample. The gene calls are TRBV18 and TRBJ2-5; TRBD1 matches 12 bases. This CDR3 has 15 residues. Looked up from germline, CDR1 is KGHSH and CDR2 is LQKENI. V dropped 3 bases and J dropped 5; count of bases not matched to a gene: 4. The CDR3 protein is CASSPGTGGRETQYF. The CDR3 region has the DNA TGTGCCAGCTCACCTGGGACAGGGGGCCGGGAGACCCAGTACTTC.

The rearrangement joins TRBV10-2 to TRBJ2-3, with TRBD1 matching 9 bases. There are 15 residues in the CDR3. Germline CDR1 WSHSY, CDR2 SAAADI. V dropped 5 bases and J dropped 5; count of bases not matched to a gene: 8. The CDR3 bases are TGCGCCAGCAGTCCCCCGGGACAGGGAAAAGATACGCAGTATTTT. Translated, it gives CASSPPGQGKDTQYF.

The rearrangement uses TRBV29-1 and TRBJ1-1; D is possibly TRBD1 (6 bases). The CDR3 sequence is 12 residues long. V shed 4 bases and J shed 1 base, with 7 bases lying between them. Germline V CDR1 and CDR2: SQVTM, ANQGSEA. This chain's CDR3 is CSVGQENTEAFF. CDR3 nucleotides: TGCAGCGTTGGACAGGAGAACACTGAAGCTTTCTTT.

This sequence joins TRBV20-1 and TRBJ1-2, with D possibly being TRBD1 (6 bases). Germline CDR1 and CDR2: DFQATT and SNEGSKA (reference sequence). The CDR3 extends over 12 amino acids. V was clipped by 3 bases and J by 6 bases, with 11 bases between them. CDR3 loop: CSASYRDHGYTF. The CDR3 nucleotides are TGCAGTGCTAGTTACAGGGACCATGGCTACACCTTC.

V gene TRBV5-4 combines with J gene TRBJ2-5, with TRBD2 matching 7 bases. V lost 0 bases to trimming and J lost 1 base; unmatched junction nucleotides: 9. The CDR3 is 17 amino acids. CDR1 and CDR2 from the germline V gene are SGHNT and YYREEE (reference sequence). CDR3 residues: CASSLVGIPSGQETQYF. The CDR3 DNA reads as TGTGCCAGCAGCTTGGTGGGTATACCTAGCGGCCAAGAGACCCAGTACTTC.

The J gene is TRBJ1-1, the V gene TRBV14, with D unclear. The CDR3 is 14 amino acids. V dropped 6 bases and J dropped 0 bases, with 11 bases sitting between them. From germline, CDR1 is SGHDN and CDR2 FVKESK. The CDR3 sequence: CASSYPGMNTEAFF. The CDR3 coding sequence is TGTGCCAGCAGTTACCCGGGGATGAACACTGAAGCTTTCTTT.

This clone was counted once. V and J are TRBV7-8 and TRBJ2-1; TRBD2 matches 7 bases. Trimming removed 4 bases from V and 7 bases from J; junction bases left unmatched: 13. The germline CDR1 and CDR2 sequences are SGHVS and FQNEAQ. This CDR3 is 16 amino acids long. The CDR3 loop reads CASSSKAGNRGNEQFF. CDR3 nucleotide sequence: TGTGCCAGCAGCTCTAAAGCGGGAAACCGTGGGAATGAGCAGTTCTTC.

This sequence joins TRBV15 and TRBJ2-5, with D possibly matching TRBD1 (6 bases). CDR3 length equals 16 residues. Trimming took off 1 base at V and 5 bases at J, with 17 bases between the two ends. Germline loops: CDR1 LNHNV, CDR2 YYDKDF (reference sequence). The CDR3 protein is CATSRVGALGAETQYF. CDR3 sequence (DNA): TGTGCCACCAGCAGAGTTGGGGCTTTGGGGGCGGAGACCCAGTACTTC.

V and J are TRBV28 and TRBJ2-7; 16 nucleotides agree with TRBD2. Looked up from germline, CDR1 is MDHEN and CDR2 is SYDVKM. The CDR3 spans 18 residues. With V trimmed by 7 bases and J by 0 bases, 9 bases remained unmatched. The CDR3: CASIPGGLAGGSSYEQYF. The DNA of the CDR3 is TGTGCCAGCATCCCCGGGGGACTAGCGGGGGGGAGCTCCTACGAGCAGTACTTC. Variable domain in full (rest from reference TRBV28 and TRBJ2-7): DVKVTQSSRYLVKRTGEKVFLECVQDMDHENMFWYRQDPGLGLRLIYFSYDVKMKEKGDIPEGYSVSREKKERFSLILESASTNQTSMYLCASIPGGLAGGSSYEQYFGPGTRLTVT.

This chain uses TRBV5-1 with TRBJ2-3; D may be TRBD2 (5 bases). Germline lookup yields CDR1 SGHRS and CDR2 YFSETQ. The germline V and J ends were trimmed by 0 bases and 1 base, with 12 bases remaining between them. This CDR3 spans 16 amino acids. CDR3 DNA: TGCGCCAGCAGCTTGGATCAGAGGGCCGGCACAGATACGCAGTATTTT. Protein product: CASSLDQRAGTDTQYF.

The chain joins TRBV29-1 to TRBJ1-1; D perhaps matches TRBD1 (5 bases). CDR3 size: 13 residues. V lost 4 bases to trimming and J lost 0 bases, with 9 bases between them. Germline lookup yields CDR1 SQVTM and CDR2 ANQGSEA. CDR3 loop: CSVGQLMNTEAFF. In DNA form, the CDR3 reads TGCAGCGTTGGACAGCTCATGAACACTGAAGCTTTCTTT.

Comment on this clone: The sample holds other DNA sequences that translate to the same CDR3. The rearrangement uses TRBV5-1 and TRBJ1-1; D is perhaps TRBD1 (6 bases). The CDR3 totals 14 residues. V lost 0 bases, J lost 1 base, and 7 bases lay in between. Germline CDR1 reads SGHRS; CDR2 reads YFSETQ. CDR3 in amino acids: CASSLDRANTEAFF. The CDR3 DNA is TGCGCCAGCAGCTTGGACAGGGCGAACACTGAAGCTTTCTTT. Full variable domain (remainder filled in from reference TRBV5-1 and TRBJ1-1): KAGVTQTPRYLIKTRGQQVTLSCSPISGHRSVSWYQQTPGQGLQFLFEYFSETQRNKGNFPGRFSGRQFSNSRSEMNVSTLELGDSALYLCASSLDRANTEAFFGQGTRLTVV.

The V gene is TRBV5-1, the J gene TRBJ2-3; 14 bases map to TRBD2. Trimming cost V 4 bases and J 3 bases; bases outside gene matches: 4. The V gene's germline CDR1 is SGHRS and CDR2 YFSETQ. The CDR3 runs 16 residues. For the CDR3, the DNA is TGCGCCAGCAGCGCCGGGACTAGCGGGGGAACAGATACGCAGTATTTT. Protein sequence: CASSAGTSGGTDTQYF.

The chain employs TRBV2 and TRBJ2-2; D is unresolved. Germline CDR1 and CDR2: SNHLY and FYNNEI. The CDR3 has 14 amino acids. Trimming cost V 7 bases and J 7 bases, with 16 bases left between them. The CDR3 sequence: CASMAESTGGELFF. Here the CDR3 DNA reads TGTGCCAGCATGGCAGAATCTACGGGCGGGGAGCTGTTTTTT.

The gene calls are TRBV5-1 and TRBJ2-1; perhaps TRBD1 as D (6 bases). This CDR3 contains 15 residues. Trimming shortened V by 0 bases and J by 8 bases, and 15 bases separated the two germline ends. Germline V gives CDR1 SGHRS, CDR2 YFSETQ. The chain's CDR3 is CASSLAQQGSDEQFF. In DNA form, the CDR3 reads TGCGCCAGCAGCTTGGCCCAGCAGGGGAGCGATGAGCAGTTCTTC.

This clone was picked up a small number of times. The chain combines TRBV2 with TRBJ2-2, with a weak D call TRBD1 (7 bases). Trimming removed 6 bases at V and 2 bases at J, with 10 bases between. CDR1 is SNHLY, CDR2 FYNNEI, per germline. This CDR3 has 14 residues. CDR3 sequence reads: CASRTGTNTGELFF. The CDR3 DNA is TGTGCCAGCAGGACAGGGACTAACACCGGGGAGCTGTTTTTT.

The chain has TRBV18 and TRBJ2-3, with 10 bases fitting TRBD2. Germline values: CDR1 KGHSH, CDR2 LQKENI. The trim removed 0 bases at V and 3 bases at J, leaving 15 bases unmatched. The CDR3 loop spans 20 amino acids. This chain's CDR3 is CASSPPALAGAAPGTDTQYF. The CDR3, as DNA: TGTGCCAGCTCACCACCGGCGCTAGCGGGAGCGGCTCCGGGGACAGATACGCAGTATTTT.

The rearrangement uses TRBV11-2 and TRBJ2-7, with TRBD1 as a possible D gene (5 bases). This CDR3 region has 15 residues. The germline gives CDR1 SGHAT, CDR2 FQNNGV. V lost 1 base and J 5 bases, leaving 15 bases between the germline ends. The CDR3 region is CASSLGQGSSNEQYF. The DNA for the CDR3 is TGTGCCAGCAGCTTAGGCCAGGGAAGTAGCAACGAGCAGTACTTC.

This clone was seen once. The rearrangement links TRBV5-4 to TRBJ2-3, with TRBD2 as a possible D gene (7 bases). The germline V gene has CDR1 SGHNT and CDR2 YYREEE (reference sequence). The CDR3 runs 17 residues. Trimming removed 4 bases at V and 1 base at J, with 19 bases between. The CDR3 DNA reads as TGTGCCAGCAGCCGGACCGAAGGGGGGGGACGCACAGATACGCAGTATTTT. Translated: CASSRTEGGGRTDTQYF.

The gene calls are TRBV28 and TRBJ1-2, with unresolved D. Trimming cost V 3 bases and J 2 bases, with 4 bases left between them. CDR1 and CDR2 from the germline V gene are MDHEN and SYDVKM. The CDR3 length is 12 residues. Written as DNA, the CDR3 is TGTGCCAGCAGTTTTCCGAACTATGGCTACACCTTC. Translating gives CASSFPNYGYTF.

This sequence joins TRBV5-1 and TRBJ2-7; TRBD2 agrees at 7 bases. Losses at the gene ends were 4 bases for V and 0 bases for J; bases not matched to a gene: 7. The CDR3 has 15 amino acids. Germline V gene lookup returns CDR1 SGHRS and CDR2 YFSETQ. This chain's CDR3 is CASSKGLPFSYEQYF. The DNA for the CDR3 is TGCGCCAGCAGCAAGGGACTACCATTCTCCTACGAGCAGTACTTC.

V usage is TRBV5-1 and J usage is TRBJ1-1; TRBD1 matches 7 bases. Trimming took 0 bases from V and 4 from J; bases not matched to a gene: 6. Germline V gives CDR1 SGHRS, CDR2 YFSETQ. This CDR3 comprises 15 residues. CDR3 sequence (DNA): TGCGCCAGCAGCTTGGAGAGACAGGGCGGCACTGAAGCTTTCTTT. It translates to CASSLERQGGTEAFF.

The chain has TRBV5-5 and TRBJ2-5; the D gene is possibly TRBD2 (5 bases). The V end was cut by 4 bases, the J end by 3 bases, with 22 bases between. The CDR3 spans 17 residues. Germline-derived CDR1 and CDR2 are SGHKS and YYEKEE (reference sequence). The CDR3 sequence is CASSRAGLLLDKETQYF. The CDR3 nucleotides are TGTGCCAGCAGCCGGGCCGGACTCCTCTTAGATAAAGAGACCCAGTACTTC.

This chain links TRBV4-1 with TRBJ1-2; tentatively, D is TRBD1 (5 bases). CDR1 and CDR2 (germline): MGHRA, YSYEKL. This CDR3 has 13 residues. V lost 3 bases and J 6 bases, leaving 11 bases between the germline ends. The DNA for the CDR3 is TGCGCCAGCAGCCAGGGAGGGACCCATGGCTACACCTTC. It is translated as CASSQGGTHGYTF.